A selection of T cell receptor beta chains follows, all from one sample in a study of blood T cell repertoires in COVID-19. Assay: immunoSEQ multiplex PCR; the TCRdb copy retains only in-frame clones and omits some. In the table there are around 220,000 clones, 65% to 85% of which are singletons. The sample was peripheral blood. The receptors derive from a woman in her thirties or forties with active or convalescent COVID-19. Each CDR3 is given with its conserved first and last residue. The D gene is left open where the match is weak. The size field is filled for only some rows; it gives once, few, many or a size class.

clone size | J gene | D gene | V gene | CDR3 DNA | CDR3 protein
. | TRBJ1-3 | . | TRBV2 | TGTGCCAGCAGTATGAGCTCTGGAAACACCATATATTTT | CASSMSSGNTIYF
. | TRBJ1-6 | TRBD1 | TRBV27 | TGTGCCAGCAGTTATCAGGGGGTCGGTTCACCCCTCCACTTT | CASSYQGVGSPLHF
. | TRBJ1-2 | . | TRBV29-1 | TGCAGCGTTTCTCTGACAGCTAACTATGGCTACACCTTC | CSVSLTANYGYTF
. | TRBJ1-4 | TRBD1 | TRBV12-3/TRBV12-4 | TGTGCCAGCCAGACAGGGGACGTCGAAAAACTGTTTTTT | CASQTGDVEKLFF
. | TRBJ1-1 | TRBD1 | TRBV28 | TGTGCCAGCAGTGGTTCAGGGGGCATCACTGAAGCTTTCTTT | CASSGSGGITEAFF
. | TRBJ1-1 | . | TRBV5-1 | TGCGCCAGCAGCTTGGTCTTCAGGGGAGGGACTGAAGCTTTCTTT | CASSLVFRGGTEAFF
few | TRBJ1-5 | . | TRBV19 | TGTGCCAGTAGTATCAGGGGTGGGATTAGCAATCAGCCCCAGCATTTT | CASSIRGGISNQPQHF
. | TRBJ2-5 | . | TRBV5-6 | TGTGCCAGCAGCCAGGCCGCAGGGCGAGAGACCCAGTACTTC | CASSQAAGRETQYF
. | TRBJ2-7 | TRBD1 | TRBV29-1 | TGCAGCGTTAAGACAGGGGGTGAATCCTACGAGCAGTACTTC | CSVKTGGESYEQYF
once | TRBJ2-7 | TRBD2 | TRBV2 | TGTGCCAGCTCCGGGGGGACTAGCGGCTTAGAGCAGTACTTC | CASSGGTSGLEQYF
. | TRBJ1-1 | TRBD1 | TRBV5-5 | TGTGCCAGCAGCCCTGGACAGGGGGACACTGAAGCTTTCTTT | CASSPGQGDTEAFF
. | TRBJ1-1 | TRBD1 | TRBV29-1 | TGCAGCAGCGGGACAGGGGGTACTGAAGCTTTCTTT | CSSGTGGTEAFF
many | TRBJ1-2 | TRBD1 | TRBV7-9 | TGTGCCAGCAGCTTAGGGTCAGGGGGACACTATGGCTACACCTTC | CASSLGSGGHYGYTF
once | TRBJ2-1 | TRBD2 | TRBV5-1 | TGCGCCAGCAGCGAAAGCGGGGGAGACTACAATGAGCAGTTCTTC | CASSESGGDYNEQFF
. | TRBJ2-1 | . | TRBV14 | TGTGCCAGCAGCCGAAAAAACCTACAGAGCTCCTACAATGAGCAGTTCTTC | CASSRKNLQSSYNEQFF
. | TRBJ1-4 | . | TRBV3-1/TRBV3-2 | TGTGCCAGCAGCCAGAACGGCGGGGGATCTAATGAAAAACTGTTTTTT | CASSQNGGGSNEKLFF
. | TRBJ2-1 | . | TRBV29-1 | TGCAGCGTTGAAGATCCCCCCGAGGGGCAGTTCTTC | CSVEDPPEGQFF
. | TRBJ1-2 | . | TRBV28 | TGTGCCAGCAGGCCCCGATACGGGTCTGGCTACACCTTC | CASRPRYGSGYTF
. | TRBJ2-7 | . | TRBV30 | TGTGCCTGGAGTAGCCCTTACGAGCAGTACTTC | CAWSSPYEQYF
. | TRBJ2-7 | . | TRBV28 | TGTGCCATCTGGGGGGGCGCCCACGAGCAGTACTTC | CAIWGGAHEQYF
. | TRBJ2-7 | . | TRBV27 | TGTGCCAGCAGTTTTGGGCAGGGCAACGAGCAGTACTTC | CASSFGQGNEQYF
. | TRBJ2-3 | . | TRBV27 | TGTGCCAGCAGTCTTCTTGGACAGCACTTCACAGATACGCAGTATTTT | CASSLLGQHFTDTQYF
. | TRBJ2-4 | . | TRBV15 | TGTGCCACCAGCAGAGATCGGGACAACAAAAACATTCAGTACTTC | CATSRDRDNKNIQYF
few | TRBJ1-1 | TRBD1 | TRBV6-1 | TGTGCCAGCAGTGAACAGGGGGAGTCCACTGAAGCTTTCTTT | CASSEQGESTEAFF
. | TRBJ1-1 | . | TRBV9 | TGTGCCAGCAGCGTCACAGGACAGCTCGGGGACACTGAAGCTTTCTTT | CASSVTGQLGDTEAFF
. | TRBJ1-4 | . | TRBV7-9 | TGTGCCAGCCGCTCGGCTTTACAGGGTATAGGGGAAAAACTGTTTTTT | CASRSALQGIGEKLFF
. | TRBJ2-5 | . | TRBV18 | TGTGCCAGCTCACTGTGGACAGTTCAAGAGACCCAGTACTTC | CASSLWTVQETQYF
. | TRBJ2-3 | TRBD2 | TRBV19 | TGTGCCAGTAGTATTGGAAGCGGGGGTATGGATACGCAGTATTTT | CASSIGSGGMDTQYF
. | TRBJ1-6 | TRBD1 | TRBV19 | TGTGCCAGTAGTATAGGGGACAGCTCCTATAATTCACCCCTCCACTTT | CASSIGDSSYNSPLHF
. | TRBJ1-5 | . | TRBV24-1 | TGTGCCACCAGTCCTGGACAAAATAATCAGCCCCAGCATTTT | CATSPGQNNQPQHF
. | TRBJ1-2 | . | TRBV28 | TGTGCCAGCAGTCGGGGTCAGGGGATCTATGGCTACACCTTC | CASSRGQGIYGYTF
once | TRBJ2-2 | TRBD1 | TRBV6-5 | TGTGCCAGCAGTTATCTGGGACAGGGCAACACCGGGGAGCTGTTTTTT | CASSYLGQGNTGELFF
. | TRBJ1-5 | TRBD1 | TRBV7-2 | TGTGCCAGCAGCTTAGTCGGGACAGGGGAGCAGCCCCAGCATTTT | CASSLVGTGEQPQHF
. | TRBJ1-1 | . | TRBV5-1 | TGCGCCAGCAGCGGGGACTGGAACACTGAAGCTTTCTTT | CASSGDWNTEAFF
. | TRBJ1-1 | . | TRBV5-6 | TGTGCCAGCAGCTTGGGTGCGGCCGAAAACACTGAAGCTTTCTTT | CASSLGAAENTEAFF
. | TRBJ1-1 | . | TRBV10-2 | TGCGCCAGCAGTGCCGGGGTGAACACTGAAGCTTTCTTT | CASSAGVNTEAFF